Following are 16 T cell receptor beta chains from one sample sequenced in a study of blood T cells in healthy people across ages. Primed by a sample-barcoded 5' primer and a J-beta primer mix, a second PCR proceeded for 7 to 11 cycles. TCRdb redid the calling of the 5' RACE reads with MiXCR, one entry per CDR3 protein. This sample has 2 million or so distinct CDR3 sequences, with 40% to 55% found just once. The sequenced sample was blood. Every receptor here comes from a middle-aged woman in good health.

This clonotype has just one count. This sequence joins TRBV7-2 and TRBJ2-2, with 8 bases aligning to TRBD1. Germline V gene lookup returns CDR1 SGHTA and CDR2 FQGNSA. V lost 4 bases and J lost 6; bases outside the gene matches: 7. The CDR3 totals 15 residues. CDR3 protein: CASSSGQGPPGELFF. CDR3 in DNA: TGTGCCAGCAGCTCTGGACAGGGTCCCCCCGGGGAGCTGTTTTTT.

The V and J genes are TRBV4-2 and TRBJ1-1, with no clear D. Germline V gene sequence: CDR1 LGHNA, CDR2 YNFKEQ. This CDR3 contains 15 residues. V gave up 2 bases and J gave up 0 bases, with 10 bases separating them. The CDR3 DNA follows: TGTGCCAGCAGCCAAACCGCCGGGTTGAACACTGAAGCTTTCTTT. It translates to CASSQTAGLNTEAFF.

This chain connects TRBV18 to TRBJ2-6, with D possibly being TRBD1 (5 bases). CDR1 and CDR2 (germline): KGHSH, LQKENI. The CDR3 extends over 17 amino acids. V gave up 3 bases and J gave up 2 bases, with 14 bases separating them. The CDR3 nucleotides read TGTGCCAGCTCACCGACAGTCCGAAGGACTGGGGCCAACGTCCTGACTTTC. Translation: CASSPTVRRTGANVLTF.

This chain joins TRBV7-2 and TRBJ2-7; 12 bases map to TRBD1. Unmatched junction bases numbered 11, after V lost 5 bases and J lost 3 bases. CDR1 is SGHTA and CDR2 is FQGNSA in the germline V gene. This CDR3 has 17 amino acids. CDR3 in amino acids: CASSPPPGQGAYYEQYF. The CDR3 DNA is TGTGCCAGCAGCCCACCTCCGGGACAGGGGGCGTACTACGAGCAGTACTTC.

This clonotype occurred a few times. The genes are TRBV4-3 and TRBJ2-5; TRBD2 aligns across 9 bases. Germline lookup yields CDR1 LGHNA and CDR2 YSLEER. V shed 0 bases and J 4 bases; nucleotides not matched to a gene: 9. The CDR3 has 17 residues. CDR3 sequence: CASSQDRGSGGGETQYF. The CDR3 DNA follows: TGCGCCAGCAGCCAAGATCGGGGTAGCGGGGGCGGAGAGACCCAGTACTTC.

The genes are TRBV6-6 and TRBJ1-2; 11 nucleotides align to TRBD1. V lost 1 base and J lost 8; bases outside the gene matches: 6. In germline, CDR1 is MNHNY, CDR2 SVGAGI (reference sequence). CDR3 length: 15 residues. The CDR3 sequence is CASSYLGQGASGYTF. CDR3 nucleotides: TGTGCCAGCAGTTACTTAGGACAGGGGGCGAGCGGCTACACCTTC.

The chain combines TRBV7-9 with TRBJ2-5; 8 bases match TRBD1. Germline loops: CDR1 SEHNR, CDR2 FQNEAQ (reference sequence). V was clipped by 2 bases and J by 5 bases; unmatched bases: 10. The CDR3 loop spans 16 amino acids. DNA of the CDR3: TGTGCCAGCAGCTTACGACGGACAGGGTCGGATGAGACCCAGTACTTC. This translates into CASSLRRTGSDETQYF.

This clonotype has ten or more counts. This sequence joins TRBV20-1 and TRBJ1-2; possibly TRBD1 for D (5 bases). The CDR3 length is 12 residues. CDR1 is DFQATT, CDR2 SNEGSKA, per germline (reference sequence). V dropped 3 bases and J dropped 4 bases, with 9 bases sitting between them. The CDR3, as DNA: TGCAGTGCTAGGCAGGGTAGCTATGGCTACACCTTC. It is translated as CSARQGSYGYTF.

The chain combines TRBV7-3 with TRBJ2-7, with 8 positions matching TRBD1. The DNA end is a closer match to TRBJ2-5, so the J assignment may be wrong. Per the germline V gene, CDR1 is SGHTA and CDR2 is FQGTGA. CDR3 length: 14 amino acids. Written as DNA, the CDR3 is TGTGCCAGCAGACCAACAGGGGGAAGTGAGACCCAGTACTTC. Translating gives CASRPTGGSETQYF.

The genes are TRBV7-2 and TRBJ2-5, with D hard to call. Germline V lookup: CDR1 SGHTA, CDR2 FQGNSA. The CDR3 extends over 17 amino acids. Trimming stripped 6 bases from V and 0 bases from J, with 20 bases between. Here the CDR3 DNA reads TGTGCCAGCAGATTTCCCGCCGCCGCGACGAACCAAGAGACCCAGTACTTC. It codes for CASRFPAAATNQETQYF.

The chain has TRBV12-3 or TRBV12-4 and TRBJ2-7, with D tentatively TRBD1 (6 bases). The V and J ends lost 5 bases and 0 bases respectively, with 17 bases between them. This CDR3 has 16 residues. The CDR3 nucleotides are TGTGCCAGCAGTCCGTCGGGACAACCCAACTCCTACGAGCAGTACTTC. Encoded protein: CASSPSGQPNSYEQYF.

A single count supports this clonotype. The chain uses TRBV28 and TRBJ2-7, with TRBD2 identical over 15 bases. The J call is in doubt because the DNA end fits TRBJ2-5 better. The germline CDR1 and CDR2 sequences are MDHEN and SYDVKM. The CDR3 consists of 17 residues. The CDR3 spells CASSSRTSGGAPETQYF. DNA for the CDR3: TGTGCCAGCAGTTCGCGGACTAGCGGGGGGGCCCCAGAGACCCAGTACTTC.

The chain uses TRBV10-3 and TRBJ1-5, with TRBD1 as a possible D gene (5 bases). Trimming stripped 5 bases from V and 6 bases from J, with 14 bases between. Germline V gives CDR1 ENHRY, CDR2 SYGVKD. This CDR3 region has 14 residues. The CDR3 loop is CAISNGQGLQPQHF. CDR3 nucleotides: TGTGCCATCAGTAATGGGCAGGGTCTTCAGCCCCAGCATTTT.

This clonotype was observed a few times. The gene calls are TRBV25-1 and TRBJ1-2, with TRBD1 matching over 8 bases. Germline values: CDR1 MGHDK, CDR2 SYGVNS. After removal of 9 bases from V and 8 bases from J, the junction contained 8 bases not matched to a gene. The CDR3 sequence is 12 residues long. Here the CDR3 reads CASQDRGGGYTF. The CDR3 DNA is TGTGCCAGTCAAGACAGGGGAGGCGGCTACACCTTC.

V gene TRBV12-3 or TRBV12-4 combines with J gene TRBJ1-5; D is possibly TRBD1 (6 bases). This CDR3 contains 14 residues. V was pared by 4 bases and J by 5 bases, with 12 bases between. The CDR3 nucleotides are TGTGCCAGCAGTTCAACAGGGAGCCATCAGCCCCAGCATTTT. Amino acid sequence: CASSSTGSHQPQHF.

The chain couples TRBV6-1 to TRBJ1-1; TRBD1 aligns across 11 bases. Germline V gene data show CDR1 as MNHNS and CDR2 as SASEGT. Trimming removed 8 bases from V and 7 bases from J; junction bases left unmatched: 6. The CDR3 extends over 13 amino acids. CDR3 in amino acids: CASRGQGEGEAFF. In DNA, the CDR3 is TGTGCCAGCCGGGGACAGGGGGAGGGTGAAGCTTTCTTT.